These T cell receptor beta chains were read from a single sample in a study of T cells after yellow fever vaccination. TCRdb redid the calling of the 5' RACE reads with MiXCR, one entry per CDR3 protein. The data contain roughly 500,000 distinct CDR3 sequences, about 19% of them singletons. Sequences were derived from PBMCs, sampled 15 days after the yellow fever booster vaccination. The receptors shown here come from a man aged 25-45 years who received the YFV17D yellow fever vaccine. Each CDR3 is given with its conserved first and last residue. The order of the fields is clone size, V gene, D gene, J gene, CDR3 DNA, CDR3 protein. The D gene is left open where the match is weak. The listing skips clone size in some rows; elsewhere it reads once, few, many or a size class.

abundance: few; v_gene: TRBV7-2; d_gene: .; j_gene: TRBJ1-2; CDR3nt: TGTGCCAGCAGCTTAGCGCGGGGCGTTAAGGGCTACACCTTC; CDR3aa: CASSLARGVKGYTF
abundance: .; v_gene: TRBV15; d_gene: .; j_gene: TRBJ2-3; CDR3nt: TGTGCCACCAGCAGAGGGGTAAGGGGACTCCGCACAGATACGCAGTATTTT; CDR3aa: CATSRGVRGLRTDTQYF
abundance: few; v_gene: TRBV2; d_gene: .; j_gene: TRBJ2-3; CDR3nt: TGTGCCAGCAGTGAAGTGGTAGATACGCAGTATTTT; CDR3aa: CASSEVVDTQYF
abundance: few; v_gene: TRBV5-1; d_gene: TRBD1; j_gene: TRBJ1-1; CDR3nt: TGCGCCAGCGGAGCCGGGACAGCGAGAGTGAACACTGAAGCTTTCTTT; CDR3aa: CASGAGTARVNTEAFF
abundance: few; v_gene: TRBV20-1; d_gene: .; j_gene: TRBJ2-7; CDR3nt: TGCAGTGCTAGTCGGGACTACGAGCAGTACTTC; CDR3aa: CSASRDYEQYF
abundance: few; v_gene: TRBV12-3/TRBV12-4; d_gene: .; j_gene: TRBJ2-1; CDR3nt: TGTGCCAGCAGCCGGGACGGTCTCGCCTACAATGAGCAGTTCTTC; CDR3aa: CASSRDGLAYNEQFF
abundance: .; v_gene: TRBV7-2; d_gene: TRBD2; j_gene: TRBJ2-5; CDR3nt: TGTGCCAGCAGCACCCGGGGAGGGGAAGAGACCCAGTACTTC; CDR3aa: CASSTRGGEETQYF
abundance: few; v_gene: TRBV10-2; d_gene: TRBD1; j_gene: TRBJ2-3; CDR3nt: TGCGCCAGCAGGCCGCCGGGACAGGGGACAGATACGCAGTATTTT; CDR3aa: CASRPPGQGTDTQYF
abundance: .; v_gene: TRBV11-2; d_gene: TRBD2; j_gene: TRBJ2-5; CDR3nt: TGTGCCAGCAACCGTCTAGCGGGAGAAGAGACCCAGTACTTC; CDR3aa: CASNRLAGEETQYF
abundance: .; v_gene: TRBV19; d_gene: .; j_gene: TRBJ2-6; CDR3nt: TGTGCCAGTAGTTTTCTCACTCCAGGAGCCGGGGCCAACGTCCTGACTTTC; CDR3aa: CASSFLTPGAGANVLTF
abundance: few; v_gene: TRBV23-1; d_gene: .; j_gene: TRBJ1-4; CDR3nt: TGCGCCAGCAGTCAGGACACGGGGCCAACTAATGAAAAACTGTTTTTT; CDR3aa: CASSQDTGPTNEKLFF
abundance: few; v_gene: TRBV12-3/TRBV12-4; d_gene: TRBD1; j_gene: TRBJ2-3; CDR3nt: TGTGCCAGCAGTTACCACAGGGGTTTATTGACAGATACGCAGTATTTT; CDR3aa: CASSYHRGLLTDTQYF
abundance: .; v_gene: TRBV23-1; d_gene: .; j_gene: TRBJ1-5; CDR3nt: TGCGCCATCCAGCCCCAGCATTTT; CDR3aa: CAIQPQHF
abundance: .; v_gene: TRBV4-2; d_gene: .; j_gene: TRBJ2-1; CDR3nt: TGTGCCAGCAGCCAAAGACTCGCCCCCGATGAGCAGTTCTTC; CDR3aa: CASSQRLAPDEQFF
abundance: few; v_gene: TRBV11-2; d_gene: TRBD2; j_gene: TRBJ2-3; CDR3nt: TGTGCCAGCAGCTCCGGCCCGACTAGCGGGAGGGTGGCAGGGGAGGCGGCGCAGTATTTT; CDR3aa: CASSSGPTSGRVAGEAAQYF
abundance: .; v_gene: TRBV29-1; d_gene: .; j_gene: TRBJ2-3; CDR3nt: TGCAGCGTTGAATCCCAGCTCGATACGCAGTATTTT; CDR3aa: CSVESQLDTQYF